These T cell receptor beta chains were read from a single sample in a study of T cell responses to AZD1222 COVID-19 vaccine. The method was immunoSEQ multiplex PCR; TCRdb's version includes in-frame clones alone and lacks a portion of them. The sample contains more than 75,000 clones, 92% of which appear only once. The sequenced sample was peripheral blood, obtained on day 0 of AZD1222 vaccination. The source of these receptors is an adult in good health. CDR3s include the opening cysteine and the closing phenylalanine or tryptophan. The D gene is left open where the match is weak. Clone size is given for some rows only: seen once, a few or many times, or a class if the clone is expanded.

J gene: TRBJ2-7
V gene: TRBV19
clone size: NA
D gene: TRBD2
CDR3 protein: CASRGTSGPYEQYF
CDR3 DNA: TGTGCCAGTAGGGGGACTAGCGGGCCCTACGAGCAGTACTTC

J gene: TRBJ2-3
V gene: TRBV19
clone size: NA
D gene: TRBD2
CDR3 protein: CASSPLQREPADTQYF
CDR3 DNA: TGTGCCAGTAGTCCGCTTCAGCGGGAGCCCGCAGATACGCAGTATTTT

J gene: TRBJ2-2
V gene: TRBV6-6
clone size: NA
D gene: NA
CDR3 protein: CASRTGTRDTGELFF
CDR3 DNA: TGTGCCAGCAGGACCGGGACACGGGACACCGGGGAGCTGTTTTTT

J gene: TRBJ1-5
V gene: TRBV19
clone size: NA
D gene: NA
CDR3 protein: CASSIGQNQPQHF
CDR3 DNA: TGTGCCAGTAGTATTGGGCAGAATCAGCCCCAGCATTTT

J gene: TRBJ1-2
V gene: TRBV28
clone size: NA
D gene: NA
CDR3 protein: CASSLSGRNYGYTF
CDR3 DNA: TGTGCCAGCAGTCTCTCGGGACGGAACTATGGCTACACCTTC

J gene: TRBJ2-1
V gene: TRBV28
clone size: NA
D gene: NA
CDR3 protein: CASSFRQVAYNEQFF
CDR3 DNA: TGTGCCAGCAGTTTTCGACAGGTCGCTTACAATGAGCAGTTCTTC

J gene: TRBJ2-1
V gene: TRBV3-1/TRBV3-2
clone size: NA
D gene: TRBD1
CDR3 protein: CASSQATGGSYRLSYNEQFF
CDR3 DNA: TGTGCCAGCAGCCAAGCGACAGGGGGCTCTTATCGGCTCTCCTACAATGAGCAGTTCTTC

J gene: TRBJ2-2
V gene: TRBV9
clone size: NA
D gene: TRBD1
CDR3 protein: CASSARPDRDTGELFF
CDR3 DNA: TGTGCCAGCAGCGCCCGACCGGACAGGGACACCGGGGAGCTGTTTTTT

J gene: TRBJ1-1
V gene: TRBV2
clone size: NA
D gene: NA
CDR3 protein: CASSDHGGGGTEAFF
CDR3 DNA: TGTGCCAGCAGTGATCATGGGGGAGGGGGCACTGAAGCTTTCTTT

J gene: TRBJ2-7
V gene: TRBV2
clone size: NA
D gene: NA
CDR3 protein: CASNEGYEQYF
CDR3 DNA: TGTGCCAGCAACGAAGGCTACGAGCAGTACTTC

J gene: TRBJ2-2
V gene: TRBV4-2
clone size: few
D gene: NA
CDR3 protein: CASQTAGGGRLNTGELFF
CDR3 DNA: TGTGCCAGCCAAACGGCGGGCGGAGGGCGGCTGAACACCGGGGAGCTGTTTTTT

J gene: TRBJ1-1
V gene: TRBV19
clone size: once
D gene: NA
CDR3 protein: CASSNYWGANTEAFF
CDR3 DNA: TGTGCCAGTAGTAATTACTGGGGGGCGAACACTGAAGCTTTCTTT

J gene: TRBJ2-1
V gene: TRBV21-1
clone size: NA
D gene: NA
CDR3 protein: CASIGRLASSYNEQFF
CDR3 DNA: TGTGCCAGCATCGGTAGACTAGCTAGCTCCTACAATGAGCAGTTCTTC

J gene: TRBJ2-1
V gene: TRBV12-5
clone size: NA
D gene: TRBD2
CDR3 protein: CASGLSGSSYNEQFF
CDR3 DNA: TGTGCTAGTGGTCTTAGCGGGAGCTCCTACAATGAGCAGTTCTTC

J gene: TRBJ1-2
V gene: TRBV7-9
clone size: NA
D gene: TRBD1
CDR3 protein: CASSPGTGAFGYTF
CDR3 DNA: TGTGCCAGCAGCCCTGGGACAGGGGCGTTTGGCTACACCTTC

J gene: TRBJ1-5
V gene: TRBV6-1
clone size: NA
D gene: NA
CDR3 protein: CASSGRWESNIGDQPQHF
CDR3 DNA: TGTGCCAGCAGTGGACGGTGGGAGAGTAACATAGGGGATCAGCCCCAGCATTTT

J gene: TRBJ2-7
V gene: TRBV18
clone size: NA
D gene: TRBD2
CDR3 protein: CASSRRGETVEQYF
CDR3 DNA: TGTGCCAGCTCCCGACGGGGGGAAACGGTGGAGCAGTACTTC

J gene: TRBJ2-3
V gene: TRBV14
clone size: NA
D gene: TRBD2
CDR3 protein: CASSQRTLAGGTDTQYF
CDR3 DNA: TGTGCCAGCAGCCAACGAACTCTAGCGGGGGGCACAGATACGCAGTATTTT